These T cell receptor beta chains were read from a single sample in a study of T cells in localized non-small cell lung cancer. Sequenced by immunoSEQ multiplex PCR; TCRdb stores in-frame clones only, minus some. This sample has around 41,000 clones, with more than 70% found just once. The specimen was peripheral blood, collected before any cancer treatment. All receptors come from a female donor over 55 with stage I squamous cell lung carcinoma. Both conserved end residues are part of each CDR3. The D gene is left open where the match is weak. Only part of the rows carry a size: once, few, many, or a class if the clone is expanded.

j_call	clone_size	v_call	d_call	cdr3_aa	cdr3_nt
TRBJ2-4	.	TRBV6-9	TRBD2	CASRNSGILNFKNIQYF	TGTGCCAGCAGAAACAGCGGGATTCTCAATTTCAAAAACATTCAGTACTTC
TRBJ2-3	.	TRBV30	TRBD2	CAWSVRLAGDTQYF	TGTGCCTGGAGTGTACGTCTAGCGGGAGATACGCAGTATTTT
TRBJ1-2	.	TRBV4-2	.	CASSQDLVVFTF	TGTGCCAGCAGCCAAGATCTGGTAGTTTTCACCTTC
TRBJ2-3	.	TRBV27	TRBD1	CASSPGTGVRDTQYF	TGTGCCAGCAGTCCCGGGACAGGGGTTAGGGATACGCAGTATTTT
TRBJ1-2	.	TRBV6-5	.	CASGRGGLDGYTF	TGTGCCAGCGGACGGGGGGGCTTGGATGGCTACACCTTC
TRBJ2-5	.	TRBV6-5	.	CARAWGTQYF	TGTGCCAGGGCTTGGGGGACCCAGTACTTC
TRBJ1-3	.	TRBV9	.	CASSVGGGVDRDTIYF	TGTGCCAGCAGCGTAGGCGGGGGGGTGGATCGGGACACCATATATTTT
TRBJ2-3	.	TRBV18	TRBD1	CASEKGAMPDTQYF	TGTGCCAGTGAAAAGGGGGCGATGCCAGATACGCAGTATTTT
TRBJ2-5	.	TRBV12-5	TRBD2	CASGPGLAGAQETQYF	TGTGCTAGTGGCCCGGGACTAGCGGGAGCACAAGAGACCCAGTACTTC
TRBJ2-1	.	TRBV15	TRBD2	CATSRDPSGGYNEQFF	TGTGCCACCAGCAGAGATCCGAGCGGGGGGTACAATGAGCAGTTCTTC
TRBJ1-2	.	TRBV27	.	CASSLSKGDGGYTF	TGTGCCAGCAGTTTATCGAAAGGGGACGGTGGCTACACCTTC
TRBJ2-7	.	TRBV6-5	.	CASSYGQGQGYEQYF	TGTGCCAGCAGTTACGGGCAGGGGCAGGGGTACGAGCAGTACTTC
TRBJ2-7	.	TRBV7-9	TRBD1	CASSFSGTGSEQYF	TGTGCCAGCAGCTTTTCCGGGACAGGGTCCGAGCAGTACTTC
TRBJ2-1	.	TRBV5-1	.	CASSLNPNEQFF	TGCGCCAGCAGCTTGAATCCCAATGAGCAGTTCTTC
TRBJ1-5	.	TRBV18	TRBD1	CASSPGQGGYQPQHF	TGTGCCAGCTCACCGGGACAGGGGGGATATCAGCCCCAGCATTTT
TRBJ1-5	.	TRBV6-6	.	CASNTGNQPQHF	TGTGCCAGCAATACAGGGAATCAGCCCCAGCATTTT
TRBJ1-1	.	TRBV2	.	CASSAGRRNTEAFF	TGTGCCAGCAGCGCTGGACGGAGGAACACTGAAGCTTTCTTT
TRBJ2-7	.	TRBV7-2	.	CASSETYEQYF	TGTGCCAGCAGTGAAACCTACGAGCAGTACTTC
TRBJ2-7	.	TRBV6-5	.	CASSYSINRVREQYF	TGTGCCAGCAGTTACTCAATTAACAGGGTGAGGGAGCAGTACTTC
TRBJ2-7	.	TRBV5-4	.	CASKGGGEDEQYF	TGTGCCAGCAAGGGAGGGGGCGAAGACGAGCAGTACTTC
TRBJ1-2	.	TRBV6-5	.	CASTRTGTSYGYTF	TGTGCCAGCACCCGAACCGGGACAAGCTATGGCTACACCTTC
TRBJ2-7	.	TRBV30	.	CAWSGGGTSYEQYF	TGTGCCTGGAGTGGAGGGGGGACCTCCTACGAGCAGTACTTC
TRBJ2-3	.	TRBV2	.	CASSISRADTQYF	TGTGCCAGCAGTATATCTCGTGCAGATACGCAGTATTTT
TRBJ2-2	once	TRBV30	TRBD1	CAWHLRGTGVTGELFF	TGTGCCTGGCACCTTCGGGGGACAGGGGTAACCGGGGAGCTGTTTTTT
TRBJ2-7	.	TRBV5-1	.	CASSYVEQYF	TGCGCCAGCAGCTACGTCGAGCAGTACTTC
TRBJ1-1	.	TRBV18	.	CASSPPSREVKWRTEAFF	TGTGCCAGCTCACCACCGAGCAGGGAGGTGAAGTGGAGAACTGAAGCTTTCTTT
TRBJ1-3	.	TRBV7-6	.	CASSLAEGPGNTIYF	TGTGCCAGCAGCTTAGCCGAGGGGCCGGGAAACACCATATATTTT
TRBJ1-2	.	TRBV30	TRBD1	CAWSRGQGANYGYTF	TGTGCCTGGAGTAGGGGACAGGGGGCCAACTATGGCTACACCTTC
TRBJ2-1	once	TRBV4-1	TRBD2	CASSQEGTSGSVDEQFF	TGCGCCAGCAGCCAAGAGGGGACTAGCGGGAGTGTGGATGAGCAGTTCTTC
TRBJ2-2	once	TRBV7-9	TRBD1	CASRRTGNTGELFF	TGTGCCAGCAGAAGGACAGGGAACACCGGGGAGCTGTTTTTT
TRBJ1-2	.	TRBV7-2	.	CASSPSLVGHGYTF	TGTGCCAGCAGCCCATCACTGGTAGGCCATGGCTACACCTTC
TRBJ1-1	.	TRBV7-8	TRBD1	CASSKRGQSEAFF	TGTGCCAGCAGCAAAAGGGGGCAGAGTGAAGCTTTCTTT
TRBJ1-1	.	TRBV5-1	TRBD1	CASSSTGTGTMNTEAFF	TGCGCCAGCAGCTCGACCGGGACAGGGACTATGAACACTGAAGCTTTCTTT
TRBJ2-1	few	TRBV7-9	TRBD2	CASSLGPLAGGTYNEQFF	TGTGCCAGCAGCTTAGGACCTTTAGCGGGAGGGACCTACAATGAGCAGTTCTTC
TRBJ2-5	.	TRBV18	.	CASSPVTAARTQYF	TGTGCCAGCTCACCGGTTACCGCGGCAAGGACCCAGTACTTC
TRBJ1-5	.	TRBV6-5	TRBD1	CASSRTGQKQPQHF	TGTGCCAGCAGTCGGACAGGGCAGAAACAGCCCCAGCATTTT
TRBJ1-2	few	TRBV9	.	CASSVPGNNYGYTF	TGTGCCAGCAGCGTTCCAGGGAATAACTATGGCTACACCTTC
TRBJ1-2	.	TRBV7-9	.	CASSFRGVVNGYTF	TGTGCCAGCAGCTTCAGGGGAGTAGTTAATGGCTACACCTTC
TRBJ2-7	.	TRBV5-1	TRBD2	CASSLGTSGRLSYEQYF	TGCGCCAGCAGCTTAGGAACTAGCGGGAGGTTATCCTACGAGCAGTACTTC
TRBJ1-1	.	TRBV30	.	CAWSGNRATEAFF	TGTGCCTGGAGTGGAAACAGGGCTACTGAAGCTTTCTTT
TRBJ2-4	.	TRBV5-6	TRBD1	CASRRTGDILAKNIQYF	TGTGCCAGCAGGAGGACAGGGGACATACTAGCCAAAAACATTCAGTACTTC
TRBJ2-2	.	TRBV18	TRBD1	CASSPDRKNTGELFF	TGTGCCAGCTCACCGGACAGGAAGAACACCGGGGAGCTGTTTTTT
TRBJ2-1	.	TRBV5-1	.	CASSLVRTSTDEQFF	TGCGCCAGCAGCTTGGTCCGGACTTCTACAGATGAGCAGTTCTTC
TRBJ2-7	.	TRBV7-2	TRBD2	CASSPSRTSGAYEQYF	TGTGCCAGCAGCCCTAGCCGGACTAGCGGGGCCTACGAGCAGTACTTC
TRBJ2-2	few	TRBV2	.	CASSADGFTGELFF	TGTGCCAGCAGTGCCGACGGTTTCACCGGGGAGCTGTTTTTT
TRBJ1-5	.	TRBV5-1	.	CASSLAGGFNQPQHF	TGCGCCAGCAGCTTGGCGGGGGGCTTCAATCAGCCCCAGCATTTT
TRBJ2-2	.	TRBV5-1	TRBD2	CASSLAAGVIRTGELFF	TGCGCCAGCAGCTTGGCGGCGGGAGTGATAAGGACCGGGGAGCTGTTTTTT
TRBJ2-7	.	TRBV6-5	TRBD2	CATAREGEEQYF	TGTGCCACTGCCCGGGAGGGCGAGGAGCAGTACTTC
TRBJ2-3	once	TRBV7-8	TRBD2	CASSSLSGSGDTQYF	TGTGCCAGCAGCTCCCTTAGCGGGAGTGGGGATACGCAGTATTTT
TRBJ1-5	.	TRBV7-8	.	CASSLSAGSNQPQHF	TGTGCCAGCAGCCTTTCGGCTGGCTCCAATCAGCCCCAGCATTTT
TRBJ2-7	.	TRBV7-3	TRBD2	CASSLGRSSGRNYEQYF	TGTGCCAGCAGCTTAGGGCGCTCCAGCGGGAGAAACTACGAGCAGTACTTC
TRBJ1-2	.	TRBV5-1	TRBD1	CASSLDGQGVLGYTF	TGCGCCAGCAGCTTGGATGGACAGGGGGTGCTTGGCTACACCTTC
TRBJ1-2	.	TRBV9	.	CASSVGKEGYGYTF	TGTGCCAGCAGCGTTGGGAAGGAGGGCTATGGCTACACCTTC
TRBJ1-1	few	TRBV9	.	CASTSRQGTEAFF	TGTGCCAGCACCTCCCGTCAGGGAACTGAAGCTTTCTTT
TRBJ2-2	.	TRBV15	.	CATSRDRGGNTGELFF	TGTGCCACCAGCAGAGATCGGGGCGGGAACACCGGGGAGCTGTTTTTT
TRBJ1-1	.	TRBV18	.	CASSPSLGMNTEAFF	TGTGCCAGCTCACCATCTCTGGGCATGAACACTGAAGCTTTCTTT
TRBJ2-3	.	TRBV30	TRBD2	CAWTRLAGVDTQYF	TGTGCCTGGACTAGACTAGCGGGAGTAGATACGCAGTATTTT
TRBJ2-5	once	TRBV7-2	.	CASSRAGRAGETQYF	TGTGCCAGCAGCCGCGCGGGCAGGGCCGGGGAGACCCAGTACTTC
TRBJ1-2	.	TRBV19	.	CASSMIGGPYGYTF	TGTGCCAGTAGTATGATCGGAGGTCCCTATGGCTACACCTTC
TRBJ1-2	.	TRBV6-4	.	CASRSGNGGRGYTF	TGTGCCAGCAGGTCAGGCAACGGGGGGCGAGGCTACACCTTC